This entry lists 4 T cell receptor beta chains sequenced from one sample in a study of cytomegalovirus exposure and HLA in healthy donors. Amplification used 60 Vbeta primers and 13 Jbeta primers. The table came from immunoSEQ multiplex PCR; TCRdb's copy has only in-frame clones and leaves some out. The data contain about 140,000 clones, roughly 80% of them singletons. The sample consisted of PBMCs. The receptor set was obtained from a female donor in good health and CMV-seronegative.

In this sample, this clone turned up a few times. This chain uses TRBV18 with TRBJ2-3, with D maybe TRBD2 (5 bases). The length of the CDR3 is 18 residues. From germline, CDR1 is KGHSH and CDR2 LQKENI. V was shortened by 4 bases and J by 2 bases, with 22 bases between the two germline ends. CDR3 bases: TGTGCCAGCTCACACCCGGGTCTAGCTAAAGCCCTCACAGATACGCAGTATTTT. This sequence encodes CASSHPGLAKALTDTQYF.

V is TRBV18 and J is TRBJ1-4; 7 bases are shared with TRBD1. The V gene end was trimmed by 5 bases and the J gene end by 0 bases; junction bases not matched to a gene: 6. The germline CDR1 and CDR2 sequences are KGHSH and LQKENI. The length of the CDR3 is 16 residues. The CDR3 loop reads CASSTAGTATNEKLFF. The CDR3, as DNA: TGTGCCAGCTCAACGGCCGGGACAGCAACTAATGAAAAACTGTTTTTT.

This sequence joins TRBV14 and TRBJ2-2; 9 positions match TRBD2. Germline CDR1 and CDR2: SGHDN and FVKESK. The J segment lost 3 bases and the V segment lost 6 bases, leaving 14 bases of the junction unmatched. The CDR3 length is 18 residues. CDR3 nucleotide sequence: TGTGCCAGCAGTCCATCCCCGGGACTAGCAGGGTACACCGGGGAGCTGTTTTTT. It specifies CASSPSPGLAGYTGELFF.

The chain links TRBV2 to TRBJ2-5; 9 bases are shared with TRBD2. Trimming at V came to 3 bases and at J to 2 bases, leaving 10 bases not matched to a gene. The CDR3 runs to 17 residues. Germline V lookup: CDR1 SNHLY, CDR2 FYNNEI. DNA for the CDR3: TGTGCCAGCAGTGATGGGTTGACTAGCGGATTACAAGAGACCCAGTACTTC. It yields the protein CASSDGLTSGLQETQYF.